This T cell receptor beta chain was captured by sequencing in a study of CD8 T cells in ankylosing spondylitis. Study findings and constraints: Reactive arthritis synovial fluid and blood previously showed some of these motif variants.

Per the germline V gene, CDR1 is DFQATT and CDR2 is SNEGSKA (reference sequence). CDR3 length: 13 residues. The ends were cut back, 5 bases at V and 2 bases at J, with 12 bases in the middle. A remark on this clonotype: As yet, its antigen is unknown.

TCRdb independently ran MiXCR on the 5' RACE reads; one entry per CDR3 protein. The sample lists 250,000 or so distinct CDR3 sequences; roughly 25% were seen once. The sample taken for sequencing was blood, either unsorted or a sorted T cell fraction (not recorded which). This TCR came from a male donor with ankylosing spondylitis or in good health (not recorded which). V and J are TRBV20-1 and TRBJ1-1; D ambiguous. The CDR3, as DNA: TGCAGTGCTCCCCCTGCCAGTAACACTGAAGCTTTCTTT. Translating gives CSAPPASNTEAFF.